These 5 T cell receptor beta chains were all obtained from the same sample, sequenced in a study of shared clonotypes between healthy human individuals. Assay used: immunoSEQ multiplex PCR; TCRdb lists only in-frame clones, some missing. The table records roughly 1 million clones, around four fifths of them present only once. The specimen sequenced was memory CD4+ T cells sorted from blood. Noted subset: CD45RA-negative fraction. These receptor sequences come from a man between 18 and 35 years old in good health.

This clone appeared a few times. V usage is TRBV18 and J usage is TRBJ1-4; 9 positions agree with TRBD1. Trimming cost V 3 bases and J 5 bases; bases outside gene matches: 4. CDR1 and CDR2 from the germline V gene are KGHSH and LQKENI. The CDR3 covers 15 residues. The CDR3 region is CASSPLGQGNEKLFF. CDR3 bases: TGTGCCAGCTCACCTCTAGGACAGGGGAATGAAAAACTGTTTTTT.

This chain connects TRBV12-1 to TRBJ2-3; TRBD2, the D gene given by the table, was not confirmed from the DNA. TRBV12-1 is termed a pseudogene. There are 16 residues in the CDR3. The CDR3: CAIETLTSGTGDTQYF. In DNA, the CDR3 is TGTGCCATCGAAACCCTAACTAGCGGGACGGGAGATACGCAGTATTTT.

The chain links TRBV4-3 to TRBJ1-2; 11 bases line up with TRBD1. V lost 5 bases, J lost 7 bases, and 9 bases stayed unmatched. The CDR3 is 15 residues long. Germline V gene sequence: CDR1 LGHNA, CDR2 YSLEER. The CDR3 DNA is TGCGCCAGCAGCGATAGGACAGGGGGCTTGTTTGGCTACACCTTC. Protein: CASSDRTGGLFGYTF.

The CDR3 DNA sequence: TGTGCCAGCAGTTTATTTTTGCGGGGGACTTCCTACGAGCAGTACTTC. This codes for CASSLFLRGTSYEQYF. The J gene is TRBJ2-7, the V gene TRBV27, with TRBD2 identical over 7 bases. Germline CDR1 reads MNHEY; CDR2 reads SMNVEV (reference sequence). Trimming cost V 1 base and J 1 base; bases outside gene matches: 7. The CDR3 runs to 16 residues.

Only a few counts were recorded for this clone. The same CDR3 is also encoded by other DNA sequences in this sample. V gene TRBV9 combines with J gene TRBJ1-4; D call uncertain. Germline values: CDR1 SGDLS, CDR2 YYNGEE. This CDR3 spans 14 amino acids. V gave up 2 bases and J gave up 0 bases, with 5 bases separating them. CDR3 loop: CASSVSATNEKLFF. CDR3 sequence (DNA): TGTGCCAGCAGCGTGAGTGCAACTAATGAAAAACTGTTTTTT.